The clone carrying this TCR beta chain appeared a single time. The sample originates from a study of blood T cell repertoires in COVID-19. Turning to the study itself: Sites in the United States, Italy and Spain provided acute and convalescent COVID-19 samples.

The CDR3 contains 17 residues. The germline V gene has CDR1 LGHNA and CDR2 YSLEER. With 0 bases removed from V and 1 base from J, the gap between germline ends came to 13 bases. Some clones are missing from TCRdb's copy, which holds only in-frame ones; the method was immunoSEQ multiplex PCR. Altogether a few hundred thousand clones are present, around 87% being singletons, with the ten largest covering approximately 7.8%. This chain connects TRBV4-3 to TRBJ1-3; D gene uncertain. The source is a woman aged 45 to 65 who had recovered from COVID-19. Input material: peripheral blood. DNA for the CDR3: TGCGCCAGCAGCCAAGATTCGGGGTCTGGGTCTGGAAACACCATATATTTT. This codes for CASSQDSGSGSGNTIYF.